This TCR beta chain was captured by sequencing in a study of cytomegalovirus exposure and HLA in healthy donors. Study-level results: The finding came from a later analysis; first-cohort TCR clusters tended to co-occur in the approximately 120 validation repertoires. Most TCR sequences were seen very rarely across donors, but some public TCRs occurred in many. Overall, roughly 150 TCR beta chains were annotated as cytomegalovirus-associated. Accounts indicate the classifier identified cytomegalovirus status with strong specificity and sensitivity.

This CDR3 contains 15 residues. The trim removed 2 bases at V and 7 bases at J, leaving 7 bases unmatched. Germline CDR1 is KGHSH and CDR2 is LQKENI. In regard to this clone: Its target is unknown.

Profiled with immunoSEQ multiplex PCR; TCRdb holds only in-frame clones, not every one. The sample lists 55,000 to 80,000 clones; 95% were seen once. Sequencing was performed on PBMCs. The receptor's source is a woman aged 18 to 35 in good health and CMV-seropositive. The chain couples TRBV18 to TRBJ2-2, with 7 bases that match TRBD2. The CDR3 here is CASSPIAGGGGELFF. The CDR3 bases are TGTGCCAGCTCACCAATTGCCGGCGGGGGCGGGGAGCTGTTTTTT.